Listed below are T cell receptor beta chains from one sample, sequenced in a study of immune evolution from preneoplasia to lung adenocarcinoma. Libraries were prepared by immunoSEQ multiplex PCR; TCRdb keeps only in-frame clonotypes and omits some of them. The sample contains 4,800 or so clones, roughly four fifths of which appear only once. The sequenced sample consisted of FFPE minimally invasive lung adenocarcinoma tissue. The receptors come from a person aged 60-80 years with lung adenocarcinoma. Each CDR3 is given with its conserved first and last residue. A D gene is named only where the DNA matches it firmly. The size field is filled for only some rows; it gives once, few, many or a size class.

TRBD2	.	TRBV30	TRBJ2-1	TGTGCCTCCGACCCGGGACTAGCGGGAGGGAATGAGCAGTTCTTC	CASDPGLAGGNEQFF
.	.	TRBV5-4	TRBJ1-2	TGTGCCAGCAGTTCCGACAGCCGGTGGGGCTACACCTTC	CASSSDSRWGYTF
.	.	TRBV30	TRBJ2-7	TGTGCCTGGAGTCCACCAGGGGGGGGAAAGTACTTC	CAWSPPGGGKYF
.	.	TRBV20-1	TRBJ2-1	TGCAGTGCCTTACGCAATGAGCAGTTCTTC	CSALRNEQFF
.	few	TRBV27	TRBJ1-1	TGTGCCAGGAGGCGGAAATTGAACACTGAAGCTTTCTTT	CARRRKLNTEAFF
TRBD2	.	TRBV7-3	TRBJ2-2	TGTGCCAGCAGCTTAGGGGGGGTTGGGAGGACCAACACCGGGGAGCTGTTTTTT	CASSLGGVGRTNTGELFF
.	large	TRBV18	TRBJ1-2	TGTGCCAGCTCAGGCCGAGGAGGCCTCAAAATCGATGGCTACACCTTC	CASSGRGGLKIDGYTF
.	.	TRBV27	TRBJ2-3	TGTGCCAGCAGTTTCGTACTAGGGAGAACAGATACGCAGTATTTT	CASSFVLGRTDTQYF
TRBD2	.	TRBV30	TRBJ2-1	TGTGCCTGGAGTGTATTGACAGGGACTAGCGGGAGGGATGAGCAGTTCTTC	CAWSVLTGTSGRDEQFF
.	.	TRBV27	TRBJ1-1	TGTGCCAGCAGTTTATTAGGGGGACTGAACACTGAAGCTTTCTTT	CASSLLGGLNTEAFF
.	.	TRBV30	TRBJ1-4	TGTGCCTGGAGTTGGACTAATGAAAAACTGTTTTTT	CAWSWTNEKLFF
TRBD2	.	TRBV25-1	TRBJ2-1	TGTGCCAGCAGTGGTAGCGGGAGGGTCTACAATGAGCAGTTCTTC	CASSGSGRVYNEQFF
.	once	TRBV5-1	TRBJ1-1	TGCGCCAGCAGCGAAAGGGGTGGGAGAGCTGAAGCTTTCTTT	CASSERGGRAEAFF
TRBD1	once	TRBV2	TRBJ2-1	TGTGCCAGCAGTAAAGGGGGCCCCTCCTACAATGAGCAGTTCTTC	CASSKGGPSYNEQFF
.	.	TRBV4-3	TRBJ2-3	TGCGCCAGCAGCCAAGAATCGTGGGATACGCAGTATTTT	CASSQESWDTQYF
.	.	TRBV2	TRBJ1-4	TGTGCCAGCAGTGAAGCGGGAGGATGGGAGGCAACTAATGAAAAACTGTTTTTT	CASSEAGGWEATNEKLFF
.	.	TRBV30	TRBJ1-1	TGTGCCTGGAGTGTATCAGGGCCGGCTTTCTTT	CAWSVSGPAFF
.	.	TRBV28	TRBJ2-2	TGTGCCAGCAGTTTTATGCAGGGAAACACCGGGGAGCTGTTTTTT	CASSFMQGNTGELFF
TRBD1	.	TRBV4-1	TRBJ1-2	TGCGCCAGCAGCCAGGGACAGAGTAGCTATGGCTACACCTTC	CASSQGQSSYGYTF
.	.	TRBV6-1	TRBJ1-2	TGTGCCAGCAGTGAATTTGTTGGCTACACCTTC	CASSEFVGYTF
.	.	TRBV25-1	TRBJ1-1	TGTGCCAGCAGTGAATATGCCGGCAACACTGAAGCTTTCTTT	CASSEYAGNTEAFF
TRBD1	.	TRBV11-3	TRBJ2-5	TGTGCCAGCAGCCTAGGGGACAGGGAGGAAGGGGAGACCCAGTACTTC	CASSLGDREEGETQYF
.	few	TRBV28	TRBJ1-2	TGTGCCAGCAGTTCTATAAACTATGGCTACACCTTC	CASSSINYGYTF
.	.	TRBV9	TRBJ2-3	TGTGCCAGCAGCGCGCTAGCTGGGTCTCCTCTCAGCACAGATACGCAGTATTTT	CASSALAGSPLSTDTQYF
.	.	TRBV7-8	TRBJ2-5	TGTGCCAGCACCGGGAGTGGGGAGACCCAGTACTTC	CASTGSGETQYF
.	.	TRBV5-1	TRBJ2-3	TGCGCCAGCAGCTTTGGCGGGATCCGCACAGATACGCAGTATTTT	CASSFGGIRTDTQYF
TRBD2	.	TRBV27	TRBJ2-3	TGTGCCAGCAGTCTGACTAGCGGGGGCACAGATACGCAGTATTTT	CASSLTSGGTDTQYF
.	.	TRBV7-2	TRBJ2-1	TGTGCCAGCAGCCAGATTGGCGATGAGCAGTTCTTC	CASSQIGDEQFF
TRBD1	.	TRBV28	TRBJ2-1	TGTGCCAGCAGTTTAGAGCCAGGGGGCAATGAGCAGTTCTTC	CASSLEPGGNEQFF
TRBD2	.	TRBV30	TRBJ2-1	TGTGCCTGGGTAGCGGGAGGGCGATCCTACAATGAGCAGTTCTTC	CAWVAGGRSYNEQFF
.	.	TRBV28	TRBJ2-2	TGTGCCAGCAGCTCCGGGAGTGACGGGGAGCTGTTTTTT	CASSSGSDGELFF
TRBD1	.	TRBV27	TRBJ2-1	TGTGCCAGCAGTTTAGTGGGACAGGGCTACAATGAGCAGTTCTTC	CASSLVGQGYNEQFF
TRBD2	once	TRBV4-3	TRBJ2-1	TGCGCCAGCAGCCAAGATACGGCGGGAGTCTACAATGAGCAGTTCTTC	CASSQDTAGVYNEQFF
.	.	TRBV5-1	TRBJ2-6	TGCGCCAGCAGCTTGCCGTCAACGAGGACAGAGGAGGGGGCCAACGTCCTGACTTTC	CASSLPSTRTEEGANVLTF
.	.	TRBV6-6	TRBJ2-1	TGTGCCACCGCGGATCTCGTCATCGGCAATGAGCAGTTCTTC	CATADLVIGNEQFF
.	.	TRBV10-1	TRBJ2-7	TGCGCCAGCTCCTCGACTACCCTTGGGGAGCAGTACTTC	CASSSTTLGEQYF
TRBD2	.	TRBV2	TRBJ2-1	TGTGCCAGCAGCGCCGGGAGACTAGCATTTGAGCAGTTCTTC	CASSAGRLAFEQFF
.	.	TRBV21-1	TRBJ1-2	TGTGCCAGCAGCAAGGGGGCTTTTTCGACAGGGACTAACTATGGCTACACCTTC	CASSKGAFSTGTNYGYTF
.	.	TRBV11-2	TRBJ2-3	TGTGCCAGCAGCTTAGATCGGCAGCCTGGAGATACGCAGTATTTT	CASSLDRQPGDTQYF
TRBD1	few	TRBV27	TRBJ1-5	TGTGCCAGCAGTCCCAGGGGGGTATCGGGTCAGCCCCAGCATTTT	CASSPRGVSGQPQHF
.	.	TRBV4-3	TRBJ2-7	TGCGCCAGCAGCCAAGATCAGGGCTGGAGTCAGTACTTC	CASSQDQGWSQYF
TRBD1	.	TRBV7-9	TRBJ1-1	TGTGCCAGCAGCTTGACAGGGACCAGTGAAGCTTTCTTT	CASSLTGTSEAFF